These 12 T cell receptor beta chains were all obtained from the same sample, sequenced in a study of immune heterogeneity within non-small cell lung tumors. TCRs were amplified from approximately 600 ng gDNA of bulk tumor per sample. While surgery was under way, several biopsies spaced far apart were taken per primary tumor. Curative surgery was performed on patients who had untreated, newly diagnosed non-small cell lung cancer. Amplifying TCR beta CDR3 involved multiplex PCR carried out with 32 V and 13 J primers. In TCRdb, the multiplex PCR reads were re-called with MiXCR into one record per CDR3 protein. This sample has over 4,500 distinct CDR3 sequences, with 22% found just once. The sequenced sample was lung tumor tissue. The source of these receptors is a man in his 60s with non-small cell lung cancer.

In this sample, this clonotype turned up a few times. The chain uses TRBV5-6 and TRBJ2-2; D possibly corresponds to TRBD2 (5 bases). The germline V gene encodes CDR1 SGHDT and CDR2 YYEEEE. This CDR3 has 14 amino acids. V was clipped by 2 bases and J by 1 base, with 6 bases between them. The CDR3 region is CASSFRGNTGELFF. The CDR3 DNA sequence: TGTGCCAGCAGCTTTCGGGGGAACACCGGGGAGCTGTTTTTT.

In its sample, this clonotype is medium-sized. The chain links TRBV7-3 to TRBJ2-1, with a possible D match to TRBD2 (5 bases). Trimming left V 5 bases short and J 5 bases short, with 10 bases between. The CDR3 has 13 amino acids. The V gene's germline CDR1 is SGHTA and CDR2 FQGTGA. The CDR3 region is CASSTTTDNEQFF. In DNA, the CDR3 is TGTGCCAGCAGCACGACTACAGACAATGAGCAGTTCTTC.

This clonotype was counted only a few times. This clone may be a read error of a much larger clone one base away. The chain is built from TRBV7-2 and TRBJ2-1; 10 bases are shared with TRBD2. Germline CDR1 SGHTA, CDR2 FQGNSA. This CDR3 is 15 amino acids long. The CDR3 loop is CASSLGSGRNNGQFF. Written as DNA, the CDR3 is TGTGCCAGCAGCTTAGGTAGCGGGAGGAACAATGGGCAGTTCTTC.

The CDR3 nucleotides read TGTGCCATTAGCGAGGGACAACATTACGAGCAGTACTTC. Protein sequence: CAISEGQHYEQYF. V and J are TRBV7-2 and TRBJ2-7; a possible D gene is TRBD1 (6 bases). V was pared by 10 bases and J by 4 bases, with 17 bases between. The CDR3 length is 13 residues. Germline lookup yields CDR1 SGHTA and CDR2 FQGNSA.

This clonotype rates as medium-sized. The chain links TRBV2 to TRBJ1-5; the match to TRBD1 covers 7 bases. The CDR3 spans 16 residues. CDR1 SNHLY and CDR2 FYNNEI come from the germline V gene. Trimming removed 3 bases from V and 2 bases from J; junction bases left unmatched: 7. CDR3 protein: CASSDPQGFGNQPQHF. The CDR3 region has the DNA TGTGCCAGCAGTGACCCACAGGGGTTTGGCAATCAGCCCCAGCATTTT.

This clonotype was seen a handful of times. A much larger clone is a single base away; this may be a read error. The rearrangement links TRBV20-1 to TRBJ1-1; 10 nucleotides match TRBD1. CDR1 and CDR2 from the germline V gene are DFQATT and SNEGSKA (reference sequence). This CDR3 contains 16 residues. CDR3 loop: CSARDRQGAGNTEVFF. The CDR3 DNA reads as TGCAGTGCTAGAGATCGACAGGGGGCCGGGAACACTGAAGTTTTCTTT.

This clonotype is termed medium-sized (0.01 to 0.1%). This chain connects TRBV30 to TRBJ1-1, with 7 bases lining up with TRBD1. Trimming at V came to 4 bases and at J to 3 bases, leaving 5 bases not matched to a gene. Germline V gene sequence: CDR1 GTSNPN, CDR2 SVGIG (reference sequence). The CDR3 contains 13 residues. The DNA for the CDR3 is TGTGCCTGGACCAGCACAGGGGACACTGAAGCTTTCTTT. This translates into CAWTSTGDTEAFF.

Of note for this clonotype: A much larger clone differs by one base, so this may be a read error. The chain uses TRBV9 and TRBJ2-3; perhaps D is TRBD1 or TRBD2 (6 bases each). The CDR3 sequence is 14 residues long. The germline CDR1 and CDR2 sequences are SGDLS and YYNGEE. V lost 3 bases and J lost 5, with 13 bases in between. The CDR3 nucleotides are TGTGCCAGCAGCGGAAGGGGGGTCCAAGATACGCAGTATTTT. It translates to CASSGRGVQDTQYF.

By sample share, this clonotype is medium-sized. The V gene is TRBV29-1, the J gene TRBJ2-7; D not resolved. Germline CDR1 and CDR2: SQVTM and ANQGSEA. Trimming pared 1 base from V and 2 bases from J, leaving 3 bases between. CDR3 length equals 11 residues. The CDR3 DNA sequence: TGCAGCGTTGAAGGAGCCTACGAGCAGTACTTC. It translates to CSVEGAYEQYF.

This clonotype was recorded a few times. CDR3 region: CATGGEQETQYF. CDR3 sequence (DNA): TGTGCCACCGGGGGGGAACAAGAGACCCAGTACTTC. The chain recombines TRBV24-1 with TRBJ2-5; 7 nucleotides agree with TRBD2. The germline CDR1 and CDR2 sequences are KGHDR and SFDVKD. The CDR3 consists of 12 residues. The J segment lost 2 bases and the V segment lost 9 bases, leaving 2 bases of the junction unmatched.

In its sample, this clonotype was seen many times. This chain links TRBV30 with TRBJ1-1, with 10 bases matching TRBD1. The CDR3 consists of 12 residues. V shed 4 bases, J shed 8 bases, and the junction held 4 bases outside the gene matches. CDR1 and CDR2 from the germline V gene are GTSNPN and SVGIG (reference sequence). The CDR3 sequence is CAWNGGQGEAFF. The CDR3 DNA reads as TGTGCCTGGAACGGGGGACAGGGGGAAGCTTTCTTT.

As to this clonotype: A much larger clone differs by one base, so this may be a read error. The rearrangement links TRBV6-1 to TRBJ2-3; a weak D match, TRBD2 (7 bases). Trimming cost V 6 bases and J 5 bases, with 15 bases left between them. The CDR3 sequence is 14 residues long. Germline V gives CDR1 MNHNS, CDR2 SASEGT. The CDR3 nucleotides are TGTGCCAGCAGCCCCGGAAGGGGGGGAGATACGCAGTATTTT. Encoded protein: CASSPGRGGDTQYF.